The 19 T cell receptor beta chains reported below all come from one sample, sequenced in a study of T cells in Graves' hyperthyroidism and ophthalmopathy. Researchers amplified the TCR beta CDR3 regions from RNA transcripts. Using the HTBI primer set, a first-round RT-PCR was run on the TCR CDR3. TCRdb called the multiplex PCR reads again in MiXCR, with one record for every CDR3 protein. The sample has roughly 380,000 distinct CDR3 sequences; around 18% are singletons. The sample was blood. The receptors were sampled from a woman in her thirties or forties with Graves' ophthalmopathy.

This clonotype was picked up many times. The J gene is TRBJ2-1, the V gene TRBV29-1; tentative D call: TRBD1 (6 bases). Germline-derived CDR1 and CDR2 are SQVTM and ANQGSEA. The V end lost 6 bases, the J end lost 3 bases, and 12 bases lay between the germline ends. CDR3 length: 13 residues. The DNA for the CDR3 is TGCAGCGTGATAGGACAGAACTACAATGAGCAGTTCTTC. It is translated as CSVIGQNYNEQFF.

Remarks on this clonotype: This may stem from a read error, because a much larger clone lies one nucleotide away. CDR3 sequence (DNA): TGTGCCAGCAGCTTAATTCGCGGGGTGTCGAACACCGGGGAGCTGTTTTTT. This translates into CASSLIRGVSNTGELFF. J is TRBJ2-2 and V is TRBV7-3; D might be TRBD2 (6 bases). The germline V gene has CDR1 SGHTA and CDR2 FQGTGA. V was cut by 1 base and J by 0 bases, with 12 bases left in between. This CDR3 comprises 17 residues. Looking up the rest from reference TRBV7-3 and TRBJ2-2 gives the full variable domain: GAGVSQTPSNKVTEKGKYVELRCDPISGHTALYWYRQSLGQGPEFLIYFQGTGAADDSGLPNDRFFAVRPEGSVSTLKIQRTERGDSAVYLCASSLIRGVSNTGELFFGEGSRLTVL.

This clonotype turned up a few times. The chain has TRBV15 and TRBJ2-7, with 7 bases lining up with TRBD2. Germline assignment: CDR1 LNHNV and CDR2 YYDKDF (reference sequence). This CDR3 has 14 amino acids. Unmatched junction bases numbered 7, after V lost 2 bases and J lost 6 bases. The CDR3 reads CATSRLAGVGEQYF. The DNA of the CDR3 is TGTGCCACCAGCAGATTAGCGGGCGTGGGCGAGCAGTACTTC. Looking up the rest from reference TRBV15 and TRBJ2-7 gives the full variable domain: DAMVIQNPRYQVTQFGKPVTLSCSQTLNHNVMYWYQQKSSQAPKLLFHYYDKDFNNEADTPDNFQSRRPNTSFCFLDIRSPGLGDTAMYLCATSRLAGVGEQYFGPGTRLTVT.

This clonotype was counted ten times or more. This sequence may be a read error, since a much larger clone differs from it by one base. The chain joins TRBV5-1 to TRBJ2-6; D is unclear. Germline CDR1 reads SGHRS; CDR2 reads YFSETQ. CDR3 length: 15 residues. CDR3 amino acids: CASSFSLSGTNVLTF. Here the CDR3 DNA reads TGCGCCAGCAGCTTCAGCCTCTCTGGGACCAACGTCCTGACTTTC.

This clonotype was observed at least ten times. The chain carries TRBV28 and TRBJ2-7; no firm D call. Germline assignment: CDR1 MDHEN and CDR2 SYDVKM. Trimming took 6 bases from V and 0 from J, leaving 6 bases between them. The CDR3 spans 12 residues. Written as DNA, the CDR3 is TGTGCCAGCAGCACGGTCTCCTACGAGCAGTACTTC. Its translation: CASSTVSYEQYF.

This clonotype was observed many times. J is TRBJ1-2 and V is TRBV7-9; no definite D call. The CDR3 contains 15 residues. Trimming left V 1 base short and J 8 bases short, with 17 bases between. In germline, CDR1 is SEHNR, CDR2 FQNEAQ (reference sequence). The CDR3 coding sequence is TGTGCCAGCAGCTTAGACAGCCCTAAGCTAGGCGGCTACACCTTC. Translating gives CASSLDSPKLGGYTF. The whole variable domain, remainder taken from reference TRBV7-9 and TRBJ1-2, is DTGVSQNPRHKITKRGQNVTFRCDPISEHNRLYWYRQTLGQGPEFLTYFQNEAQLEKSRLLSDRFSAERPKGSFSTLEIQRTEQGDSAMYLCASSLDSPKLGGYTFGSGTRLTVV.

The gene calls are TRBV6-2 or TRBV6-3 and TRBJ1-5, with 8 bases identical to TRBD1. Trimming took 6 bases from V and 5 from J; bases not matched to a gene: 9. Germline loops: CDR1 MNHEY, CDR2 SVGEGT. The CDR3 length is 15 residues. In nucleotides, the CDR3 is TGTGCCAGCAGGGGACAGGAGATCTATCATCAGCCCCAGCATTTT. Its protein product is CASRGQEIYHQPQHF.

Many counts were recorded for this clonotype. V gene TRBV12-3 or TRBV12-4 combines with J gene TRBJ1-5; D not certain. V shed 6 bases and J shed 2 bases, with 17 bases lying between them. The CDR3 is 16 residues long. CDR3 amino acids: CASSLWTGKGNQPQHF. CDR3 DNA: TGTGCCAGCAGCCTCTGGACGGGGAAGGGCAATCAGCCCCAGCATTTT.

This clonotype was detected many times. The chain combines TRBV4-2 with TRBJ2-5, with 8 bases matching TRBD2. With 0 bases clipped from V and 2 bases from J, the junction kept 8 bases outside the gene matches. Germline V lookup: CDR1 LGHNA, CDR2 YNFKEQ. The CDR3 runs 17 residues. CDR3 in DNA: TGTGCCAGCAGCCAAGAGGGGGGGACTAGGCGGCAAGAGACCCAGTACTTC. As protein: CASSQEGGTRRQETQYF.

This clonotype came up many times. The V gene is TRBV25-1, the J gene TRBJ2-7; weak D call: TRBD1 (6 bases). The germline V and J ends were trimmed by 5 bases and 5 bases, with 10 bases remaining between them. This CDR3 contains 12 residues. CDR1 is MGHDK and CDR2 is SYGVNS in the germline V gene. The CDR3 sequence is CASSLQGHEQYF. The CDR3 DNA is TGTGCCAGCAGTTTACAGGGCCACGAGCAGTACTTC.

This clonotype was observed at least ten times. This rearrangement joins TRBV6-2 or TRBV6-3 to TRBJ2-7; 8 bases fit TRBD2. The germline gives CDR1 MNHEY, CDR2 SVGEGT. V lost 6 bases and J lost 5; bases outside the gene matches: 6. This CDR3 spans 13 amino acids. The CDR3 spells CASRMTSEDEQYF. Here the CDR3 DNA reads TGTGCCAGCAGGATGACTAGCGAGGACGAGCAGTACTTC.

This clonotype was recorded many times. The chain couples TRBV29-1 to TRBJ2-7, with D unresolved. The germline V gene encodes CDR1 SQVTM and CDR2 ANQGSEA. Trimming shortened V by 3 bases and J by 0 bases, and 9 bases separated the two germline ends. This CDR3 comprises 13 residues. CDR3 nucleotides: TGCAGCGTTGAGGCGGAGTTCTCCTACGAGCAGTACTTC. Protein product: CSVEAEFSYEQYF.

In its sample, this clonotype was seen a few times. CDR3 DNA: TGTGCCAGCAGCACTAGAGATACGCAGTATTTT. Its protein is CASSTRDTQYF. The J gene is TRBJ2-3, the V gene TRBV6-1; TRBD2 is a possible D gene (5 bases). Trimming removed 6 bases at V and 5 bases at J, with 6 bases between. This CDR3 spans 11 amino acids. The germline gives CDR1 MNHNS, CDR2 SASEGT.

This clonotype was detected many times. This chain links TRBV27 with TRBJ2-7; 13 nucleotides agree with TRBD2. The V and J ends lost 2 bases and 5 bases, in that order; junction bases with no gene match: 3. Germline loops: CDR1 MNHEY, CDR2 SMNVEV (reference sequence). CDR3 length equals 15 residues. For the CDR3, the DNA is TGTGCCAGCAGTTTACAGGGACTAGCGGGACACGAGCAGTACTTC. As protein: CASSLQGLAGHEQYF.

Points on this clonotype: This may arise from a read error, as a much more abundant clone is one base away. This chain joins TRBV28 and TRBJ2-7, with D possibly matching TRBD1 (6 bases). The CDR3 runs to 15 residues. The V gene's germline CDR1 is MDHEN and CDR2 SYDVKM. V was trimmed by 6 bases and J by 3 bases, leaving 18 bases between them. This chain's CDR3 is CASSPGAQGIYEQYF. The CDR3 coding sequence is TGTGCCAGCAGCCCCGGGGCACAGGGCATCTACGAGCAGTACTTC.

This clonotype occurred a few times. The junction differs from germline at one of its ends, possibly a read error. The genes are TRBV3-1 and TRBJ2-4; 12 bases fit TRBD2. This CDR3 comprises 19 residues. Germline CDR1 LGHDT, CDR2 YNNKEL (reference sequence). The CDR3 DNA is TGTGCCAGCCGCCAAGGCCTAGCGGGAGGGGGCCTAGCCAAAAACATTCAGTACTTC. Encoded protein: CASRQGLAGGGLAKNIQYF.

In its sample, this clonotype was seen many times. This may stem from a read error, because a much larger clone lies one nucleotide away. The J gene is TRBJ1-1, the V gene TRBV6-1, with a tentative D call TRBD1 (5 bases). Germline loops: CDR1 MNHNS, CDR2 SASEGT. This CDR3 region has 13 residues. CDR3 loop: CASSEGTHTDAFF. The CDR3 coding sequence is TGTGCCAGCAGTGAGGGGACCCACACTGACGCTTTCTTT.

This clonotype came up many times. This chain uses TRBV28 with TRBJ2-5; possible D gene TRBD1, 6 bases. This CDR3 is 15 amino acids long. In germline, CDR1 is MDHEN, CDR2 SYDVKM. V dropped 6 bases and J dropped 2 bases, with 16 bases sitting between them. CDR3 amino acids: CASSTTGPSQETQYF. The CDR3 nucleotides are TGTGCCAGCAGCACGACAGGACCCAGTCAAGAGACCCAGTACTTC.

Many counts were recorded for this clonotype. The genes are TRBV11-1 and TRBJ2-7; 9 bases are a match to TRBD2. CDR1 and CDR2 (germline): SGHAT, FQDESV (reference sequence). The junction had 11 bases not matched to a gene; V was cut back by 4 bases and J by 4 bases. The CDR3 totals 16 residues. CDR3 DNA: TGTGCCAGCAGCTCTCCTATAGCGGGAGTGGGTTACGAGCAGTACTTC. It is translated as CASSSPIAGVGYEQYF.